The clone carrying this TCR beta chain was counted a single time. What it binds is unknown. A read error may account for a junction end that differs from germline. PCR used 60 Vbeta primers and 13 Jbeta primers. Repertoires were generated with immunoSEQ multiplex PCR, while TCRdb's copy carries only in-frame clones and drops some. There are about 190,000 clones in the sample; about 90% occur only once, and over 1% lies in the top ten. The data belong to a study of cytomegalovirus exposure and HLA in healthy donors. Across the whole study: There were some 400 genotyped donors. Of these, about 81% fell in the genetic ancestry cluster associated with self-reported Caucasian donors. Study outcomes and limitations: By a later analysis, the bulk of CMV-associated TCR beta chains appeared HLA-restricted. Productive status was seen about 90% or about 30% of the time for most TCR beta V segments in an earlier analysis.

Looked up from germline, CDR1 is SGHNT and CDR2 is YYREEE (reference sequence). This CDR3 contains 15 residues. The rearrangement joins TRBV5-4 to TRBJ2-4, with a tentative D call TRBD2 (6 bases). Sample: PBMCs. The clonotype was recovered from a man aged 30 to 45 in good health and CMV-seronegative. CDR3 sequence reads: CASSLTGDGKNSQYF. The CDR3 DNA is TGTGCCAGCAGCTTGACGGGAGACGGCAAAAACAGTCAGTACTTC.